This passage covers 25 T cell receptor beta chains from one sample sequenced in a study of blood T cells in healthy people across ages. Primers used in a second PCR of roughly 6 to 11 cycles were a sample-barcoded 5' primer and a J-beta primer mix. TCRdb ran MiXCR on the 5' RACE reads and lists one entry per CDR3 protein. This sample carries 630,000 or so distinct CDR3 sequences, about 30% of them seen once, and the ten largest clones take around 14%. Sequenced sample: blood. The receptors stem from a woman aged 80 or over in good health.

Turning to this clonotype: A much larger clone lies a single base off, so this may be a read error. J is TRBJ2-1 and V is TRBV5-1; D possibly corresponds to TRBD2 (5 bases). The CDR3 extends over 15 amino acids. Germline CDR1 SGHRS, CDR2 YFSETQ. CDR3: CASSLDPGIVNGQFF. The CDR3 bases are TGCGCCAGCAGCTTGGATCCGGGAATAGTAAATGGGCAGTTCTTC.

This clonotype was counted ten times or more. The V call is TRBV20-1, the J call TRBJ2-7; unclear D gene. Germline V lookup: CDR1 DFQATT, CDR2 SNEGSKA (reference sequence). The CDR3 contains 13 residues. Trimming left V 0 bases short and J 3 bases short, with 9 bases between. The DNA of the CDR3 is TGCAGTGCTAGAGAGGGCCGGCTCTACGAGCAGTACTTC. Its protein product is CSAREGRLYEQYF.

Worth noting for this clonotype: Since a much larger clone is just one base distant, this may be a read error. As DNA, the CDR3 is TGTGCCAGCAGCTTGCGGACTTTAGCCAAAACCATTCAGTACTTC. Amino acids: CASSLRTLAKTIQYF. This chain uses TRBV11-2 with TRBJ2-7; weak D call: TRBD2 (5 bases). The end of the DNA aligns better with TRBJ2-4, so the J call may be wrong. This CDR3 is 15 amino acids long. Germline CDR1 SGHAT, CDR2 FQNNGV.

A few counts support this clonotype. The J gene is TRBJ2-2, the V gene TRBV7-2, with D perhaps matching TRBD1 (5 bases). V was cut by 1 base and J by 6 bases, with 12 bases left in between. This CDR3 has 15 amino acids. Germline values: CDR1 SGHTA, CDR2 FQGNSA. The CDR3 loop is CASSLEGFPSGELFF. The CDR3, as DNA: TGTGCCAGCAGCTTAGAGGGGTTTCCCTCCGGGGAGCTGTTTTTT.

This clonotype was counted a few times. The chain links TRBV18 to TRBJ2-7; D is possibly TRBD1 (5 bases). CDR3 length: 14 amino acids. The V end was cut by 2 bases, the J end by 5 bases, with 13 bases between. The germline V gene has CDR1 KGHSH and CDR2 LQKENI. CDR3 bases: TGTGCCAGCTCACCAAGAACAGGCTTCAACGAGCAGTACTTC. It encodes CASSPRTGFNEQYF.

The chain carries TRBV6-4 and TRBJ1-1; 7 bases are shared with TRBD1. This CDR3 is built from 14 residues. V lost 6 bases and J lost 4; bases outside the gene matches: 8. Per germline, CDR1 MRHNA and CDR2 SNTAGT. The CDR3 region is CASRTDRASTEAFF. CDR3 in DNA: TGTGCCAGCAGAACAGACAGGGCCAGCACTGAAGCTTTCTTT.

The gene calls are TRBV20-1 and TRBJ2-4, with 12 bases lining up with TRBD2. This CDR3 contains 13 residues. Trimming took 2 bases from V and 7 from J; bases not matched to a gene: 0. Germline values: CDR1 DFQATT, CDR2 SNEGSKA (reference sequence). The CDR3 loop reads CSARLAGGNIQYF. Here the CDR3 DNA reads TGCAGTGCTAGACTAGCGGGGGGGAACATTCAGTACTTC.

This clonotype was counted many times. The rearrangement uses TRBV20-1 and TRBJ2-7, with 10 bases lining up with TRBD2. CDR3 length: 15 residues. V was pared by 3 bases and J by 3 bases, with 8 bases of the junction left unmatched. Germline CDR1 is DFQATT and CDR2 is SNEGSKA (reference sequence). The CDR3: CSASPPTSGVYEQYF. The CDR3 DNA follows: TGCAGTGCTAGCCCCCCTACTAGCGGGGTCTACGAGCAGTACTTC.

This clonotype was seen repeatedly, ten times or more. The CDR3 DNA sequence: TGCGCCAGCAGCCCCCTTCCCGGGACAGGGACTTCACCCCTCCACTTT. Its translation: CASSPLPGTGTSPLHF. The J gene is TRBJ1-6, the V gene TRBV5-1; TRBD1 aligns across 9 bases. The CDR3 is 16 residues long. In germline, CDR1 is SGHRS, CDR2 YFSETQ. V shed 4 bases and J 9 bases; nucleotides not matched to a gene: 11.

At least ten counts were recorded for this clonotype. The rearrangement uses TRBV6-5 and TRBJ1-4; no firm D call. Germline assignment: CDR1 MNHEY and CDR2 SVGAGI. The CDR3 length is 15 residues. Trimming shortened V by 0 bases and J by 6 bases, and 11 bases separated the two germline ends. Written as DNA, the CDR3 is TGTGCCAGCAGTTACTCCGGGAGGGTAGATGAAAAACTGTTTTTT. This codes for CASSYSGRVDEKLFF.

V usage is TRBV20-1 and J usage is TRBJ2-1; D is perhaps TRBD2 (6 bases). Trimming stripped 4 bases from V and 1 base from J, with 14 bases between. The CDR3 has 15 residues. Germline-derived CDR1 and CDR2 are DFQATT and SNEGSKA (reference sequence). The CDR3 DNA reads as TGCAGTGCTACTCGGAGGGAGCGGTCCTACAATGAGCAGTTCTTC. This codes for CSATRRERSYNEQFF.

Points on this clonotype: A much larger clone sits a single nucleotide away, making a read error possible. The chain recombines TRBV9 with TRBJ2-1; no clear D gene. The CDR3 is 11 residues long. From germline, CDR1 is SGDLS and CDR2 YYNGEE. DNA of the CDR3: TGTGCCGGCAGTAGGGACAATGAGCAGTTCTTC. It is translated as CAGSRDNEQFF.

This clonotype was seen a handful of times. V is TRBV5-1 and J is TRBJ1-1, with D maybe TRBD1 (6 bases). Germline CDR1 reads SGHRS; CDR2 reads YFSETQ. V was pared by 4 bases and J by 3 bases, with 13 bases between. The CDR3 extends over 14 amino acids. CDR3 loop: CASSQQGLHTEAFF. The CDR3 DNA sequence: TGCGCCAGCAGCCAGCAGGGGCTACACACTGAAGCTTTCTTT.

This clonotype showed up many times. This rearrangement joins TRBV7-2 to TRBJ1-4; D uncertain. The CDR3 runs to 11 residues. Trimming cost V 3 bases and J 11 bases, with 7 bases left between them. Looked up from germline, CDR1 is SGHTA and CDR2 is FQGNSA. The CDR3 sequence is CASSLGGKLFF. The CDR3 DNA sequence: TGTGCCAGCAGCTTGGGTGGGAAACTGTTTTTT.

In this sample, this clonotype turned up many times. The chain carries TRBV6-5 and TRBJ1-2, with 8 positions matching TRBD1. The germline CDR1 and CDR2 sequences are MNHEY and SVGAGI. The V gene end was trimmed by 9 bases and the J gene end by 10 bases; junction bases not matched to a gene: 13. The CDR3 covers 13 residues. CDR3 protein: CASRRGQALPYTF. The CDR3 DNA is TGTGCCAGTCGAAGGGGACAGGCTTTACCCTACACCTTC.

This clonotype was detected only a few times. This chain joins TRBV10-3 and TRBJ2-4; D is perhaps TRBD1 (5 bases). Trimming took 0 bases from V and 1 from J, leaving 19 bases between them. The CDR3 runs 19 residues. The germline V gene encodes CDR1 ENHRY and CDR2 SYGVKD. The CDR3 region is CAISESSPRAGKAKNIQYF. Written as DNA, the CDR3 is TGTGCCATCAGTGAGTCATCCCCTCGGGCAGGGAAGGCCAAAAACATTCAGTACTTC.

This clonotype appeared many times. This chain connects TRBV7-9 to TRBJ2-3, with 10 bases identical to TRBD1. With V trimmed by 5 bases and J by 4 bases, 3 bases remained unmatched. The CDR3 contains 14 residues. Germline V gene data show CDR1 as SEHNR and CDR2 as FQNEAQ (reference sequence). The CDR3 sequence: CASSRDRGPDTQYF. The CDR3 DNA sequence: TGTGCCAGCAGCAGGGACAGGGGACCAGATACGCAGTATTTT.

With regard to this clonotype: The conserved final phenylalanine or tryptophan is absent from the CDR3, which likely points to a read error. The V gene is TRBV24-1, the J gene TRBJ1-5; the D is unclear. This CDR3 region has 15 residues. The V end was cut by 5 bases, the J end by 0 bases, with 10 bases between. Per the germline V gene, CDR1 is KGHDR and CDR2 is SFDVKD. DNA of the CDR3: TGTGCCACCAGTGTAGGAGGATATAGCAATCAGCCCCAGCATTCT. Protein sequence: CATSVGGYSNQPQHS.

This clonotype was found many times. The J gene is TRBJ2-3, the V gene TRBV24-1; weak D call: TRBD2 (6 bases). The CDR3 runs to 15 residues. Germline V lookup: CDR1 KGHDR, CDR2 SFDVKD. The ends were cut back, 3 bases at V and 6 bases at J, with 15 bases in the middle. The CDR3 region has the DNA TGTGCCACCAGTGATCGCGGGAAAATGGGGGATACGCAGTATTTT. It codes for CATSDRGKMGDTQYF.

This clonotype was seen a few times. This rearrangement joins TRBV20-1 to TRBJ2-5; TRBD2 might be the D (6 bases). V lost 1 base, J lost 2 bases, and 14 bases lay in between. This CDR3 has 15 amino acids. From germline, CDR1 is DFQATT and CDR2 SNEGSKA (reference sequence). The CDR3 reads CSARAGGIGQETQYF. The DNA for the CDR3 is TGCAGTGCTAGAGCCGGGGGTATCGGTCAAGAGACCCAGTACTTC.

This clonotype was picked up a small number of times. A much larger clone differs by one base, so this may be a read error. The chain has TRBV6-2 or TRBV6-3 and TRBJ2-7; 7 bases are a match to TRBD1. Looked up from germline, CDR1 is MNHEY and CDR2 is SVGEGT. The CDR3 has 15 residues. CDR3 DNA: TGTACCAGCAGTTACGCCAGTGACAGGGCCTACGAGCAGTACTTC. It encodes CTSSYASDRAYEQYF.

This clonotype was seen repeatedly, ten times or more. The rearrangement links TRBV29-1 to TRBJ1-2; D possibly corresponds to TRBD1 (6 bases). The germline V gene encodes CDR1 SQVTM and CDR2 ANQGSEA. Deletions cut 0 bases from V and 8 bases from J, with 16 bases between. The CDR3 is 14 residues long. The CDR3: CSVEEARGASGYTF. As DNA, the CDR3 is TGCAGCGTTGAAGAAGCCAGGGGCGCCTCGGGCTACACCTTC.

CDR3 bases: TGCAGCGTTGGAGGAGTCCAGGGTAGGAGGTATACGCAGTATTTT. It is translated as CSVGGVQGRRYTQYF. The chain recombines TRBV29-1 with TRBJ2-3; perhaps D is TRBD1 or TRBD2 (5 bases each). CDR1 and CDR2 (germline): SQVTM, ANQGSEA. V lost 4 bases and J 7 bases, leaving 21 bases between the germline ends. This CDR3 is 15 amino acids long.

This clonotype was detected only once. This may be a read error: a much more frequent sequence differs by one nucleotide. The gene calls are TRBV2 and TRBJ2-7; possible D gene TRBD2, 5 bases. The CDR3 has 13 residues. CDR1 is SNHLY and CDR2 is FYNNEI in the germline V gene. The germline V and J ends were trimmed by 6 bases and 7 bases, with 16 bases remaining between them. The CDR3 loop reads CASSVELGNEQYF. CDR3 sequence (DNA): TGTGCCAGCAGCGTAGAACTAGGGAATGAGCAGTACTTC.

This clonotype was detected many times. Since a much larger clone is just one base distant, this may be a read error. The chain has TRBV2 and TRBJ1-2; 8 positions match TRBD1. V trimming: 8 bases; J trimming: 8 bases; junction bases outside the gene matches: 7. Germline V gives CDR1 SNHLY, CDR2 FYNNEI. The CDR3 has 12 amino acids. The CDR3 nucleotides read TGTGCCAGCTCCACAGGGGGTGAGGGCTACACCTTC. Translation gives CASSTGGEGYTF.